One sample yielded the 9 T cell receptor beta chains listed below, sequenced in a study of cytomegalovirus exposure and HLA in healthy donors. With 60 Vbeta and 13 Jbeta primers, the PCR was carried out. Generated by immunoSEQ multiplex PCR, the TCRdb table keeps only in-frame clones and is missing some. The repertoire holds 150,000 or so clones, with approximately 80% as singletons. Input material: PBMCs. The receptors stem from a woman aged 18-30 years in good health and CMV-seronegative.

In this sample, this clone turned up a few times. The genes are TRBV28 and TRBJ2-7; D uncertain. V was pared by 5 bases and J by 0 bases, with 5 bases between. The CDR3 has 12 residues. Germline V gene sequence: CDR1 MDHEN, CDR2 SYDVKM. The CDR3 DNA sequence: TGTGCCAGCAGTGTCGTCTCCTACGAGCAGTACTTC. This sequence encodes CASSVVSYEQYF. The full variable domain, with the rest looked up from reference TRBV28 and TRBJ2-7, is DVKVTQSSRYLVKRTGEKVFLECVQDMDHENMFWYRQDPGLGLRLIYFSYDVKMKEKGDIPEGYSVSREKKERFSLILESASTNQTSMYLCASSVVSYEQYFGPGTRLTVT.

The chain is built from TRBV27 and TRBJ1-1, with a possible D match to TRBD1 (5 bases). The CDR3 is made up of 14 amino acids. Trimming stripped 7 bases from V and 2 bases from J, with 14 bases between. The V gene's germline CDR1 is MNHEY and CDR2 SMNVEV (reference sequence). The CDR3 DNA follows: TGTGCCAGCATCCTGAGGGGAGGCAACACTGAAGCTTTCTTT. Its protein is CASILRGGNTEAFF.

This clone was seen a handful of times. The genes are TRBV7-9 and TRBJ2-2; 7 bases line up with TRBD1. This CDR3 region has 18 residues. Looked up from germline, CDR1 is SEHNR and CDR2 is FQNEAQ (reference sequence). V lost 3 bases, J lost 2 bases, and 12 bases stayed unmatched. CDR3 sequence (DNA): TGTGCCAGCAGCTTCCCTCCTTCGAGAGGGGGCAACACCGGGGAGCTGTTTTTT. Encoded protein: CASSFPPSRGGNTGELFF.

The CDR3 spells CASSQERAGGTDTQYF. The CDR3 DNA follows: TGCGCCAGCAGCCAAGAGAGAGCGGGAGGCACAGATACGCAGTATTTT. The chain recombines TRBV4-1 with TRBJ2-3, with 8 bases matching TRBD2. This CDR3 region has 16 residues. Looked up from germline, CDR1 is MGHRA and CDR2 is YSYEKL. The J segment lost 1 base and the V segment lost 0 bases, leaving 3 bases of the junction unmatched.

The V gene is TRBV28, the J gene TRBJ1-4; TRBD1 might be the D (5 bases). The length of the CDR3 is 19 residues. V was cut by 3 bases and J by 10 bases, with 30 bases left in between. Germline V lookup: CDR1 MDHEN, CDR2 SYDVKM. CDR3 DNA: TGTGCCAGCAGTTTTTTCCCCTCCATTTTTCGGGGGTATTTGAGAAAACTGTTTTTT. This gives the protein CASSFFPSIFRGYLRKLFF.

This chain uses TRBV4-2 with TRBJ1-1; no definite D call. Between the trimmed V and J ends, which lost 3 bases and 4 bases, there was a span of 9 bases. Germline V gene data show CDR1 as LGHNA and CDR2 as YNFKEQ. This CDR3 has 13 residues. The DNA for the CDR3 is TGTGCCAGCAGCCAGCACGTCGGCACTGAAGCTTTCTTT. Translated, it gives CASSQHVGTEAFF.

The rearrangement uses TRBV28 and TRBJ2-1; D may be TRBD2 (5 bases). From germline, CDR1 is MDHEN and CDR2 SYDVKM. V was cut by 1 base and J by 7 bases, with 8 bases left in between. The CDR3 extends over 13 amino acids. CDR3 region: CASSLSQRNEQFF. CDR3 bases: TGTGCCAGCAGTTTATCCCAGCGGAATGAGCAGTTCTTC.

The chain employs TRBV5-6 and TRBJ2-3; D gene uncertain. The CDR3 sequence is 11 residues long. V lost 4 bases to trimming and J lost 9 bases, with 9 bases between them. Per germline, CDR1 SGHDT and CDR2 YYEEEE. CDR3 amino acids: CASSLEETQYF. DNA for the CDR3: TGTGCCAGCAGCCTAGAGGAGACGCAGTATTTT.

V and J are TRBV9 and TRBJ2-6, with TRBD2 matching over 8 bases. This CDR3 is 21 amino acids long. V was pared by 0 bases and J by 1 base, with 15 bases of the junction left unmatched. Germline CDR1 is SGDLS and CDR2 is YYNGEE. CDR3 DNA sequence: TGTGCCAGCAGCGTAGCTGGCGGGGGACCCAGCGGGAGATCTGGGGCCAACGTCCTGACTTTC. Translating it yields CASSVAGGGPSGRSGANVLTF. Drawing the rest from reference TRBV9 and TRBJ2-6, the complete variable domain is DSGVTQTPKHLITATGQRVTLRCSPRSGDLSVYWYQQSLDQGLQFLIQYYNGEERAKGNILERFSAQQFPDLHSELNLSSLELGDSALYFCASSVAGGGPSGRSGANVLTFGAGSRLTVL.